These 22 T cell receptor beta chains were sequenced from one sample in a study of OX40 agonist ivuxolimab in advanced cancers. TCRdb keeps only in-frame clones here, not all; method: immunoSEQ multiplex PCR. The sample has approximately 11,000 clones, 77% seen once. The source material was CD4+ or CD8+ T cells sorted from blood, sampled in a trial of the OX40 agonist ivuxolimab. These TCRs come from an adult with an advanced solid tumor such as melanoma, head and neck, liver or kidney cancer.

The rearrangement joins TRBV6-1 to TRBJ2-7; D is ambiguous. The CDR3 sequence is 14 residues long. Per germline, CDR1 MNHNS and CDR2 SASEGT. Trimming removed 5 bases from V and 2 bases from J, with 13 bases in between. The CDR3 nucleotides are TGTGCCAGCAGTTGGAGCGAGGCCCCCTACGAGCAGTACTTC. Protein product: CASSWSEAPYEQYF.

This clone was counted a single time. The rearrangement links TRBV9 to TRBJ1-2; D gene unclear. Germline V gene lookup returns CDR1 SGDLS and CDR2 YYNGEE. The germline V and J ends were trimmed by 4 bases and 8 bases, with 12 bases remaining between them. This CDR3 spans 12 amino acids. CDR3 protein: CASSRAGQGYTF. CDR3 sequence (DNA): TGTGCCAGCAGCAGGGCCGGGCAAGGCTACACCTTC.

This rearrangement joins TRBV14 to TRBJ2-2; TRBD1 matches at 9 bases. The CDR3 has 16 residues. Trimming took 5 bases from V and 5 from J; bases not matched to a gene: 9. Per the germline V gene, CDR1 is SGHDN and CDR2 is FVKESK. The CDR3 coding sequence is TGTGCCAGCAGCACGGCGCGGACAGGGGTTACCGGGGAGCTGTTTTTT. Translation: CASSTARTGVTGELFF. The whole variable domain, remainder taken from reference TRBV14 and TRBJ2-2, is EAGVTQFPSHSVIEKGQTVTLRCDPISGHDNLYWYRRVMGKEIKFLLHFVKESKQDESGMPNNRFLAERTGGTYSTLKVQPAELEDSGVYFCASSTARTGVTGELFFGEGSRLTVL.

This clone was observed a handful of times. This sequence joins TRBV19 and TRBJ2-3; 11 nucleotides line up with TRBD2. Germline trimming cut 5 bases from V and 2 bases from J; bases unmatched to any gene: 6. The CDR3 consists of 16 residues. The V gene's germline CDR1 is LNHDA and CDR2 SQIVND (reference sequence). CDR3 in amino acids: CASSEGTSGPTDTQYF. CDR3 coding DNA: TGTGCCAGTAGTGAGGGGACTAGCGGACCCACAGATACGCAGTATTTT.

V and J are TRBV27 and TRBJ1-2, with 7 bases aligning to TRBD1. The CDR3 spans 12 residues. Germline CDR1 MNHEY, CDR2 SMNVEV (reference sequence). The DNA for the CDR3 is TGTGCTACGAAAGGGGGCTACTATGGCTACACCTTC. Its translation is CATKGGYYGYTF.

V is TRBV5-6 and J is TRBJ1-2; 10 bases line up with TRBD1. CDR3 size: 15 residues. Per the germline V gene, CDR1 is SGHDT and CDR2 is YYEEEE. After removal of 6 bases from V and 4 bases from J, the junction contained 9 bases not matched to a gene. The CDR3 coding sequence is TGTGCCAGCACTCCCCCGGGACAGGGGACCTATGGCTACACCTTC. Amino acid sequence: CASTPPGQGTYGYTF.

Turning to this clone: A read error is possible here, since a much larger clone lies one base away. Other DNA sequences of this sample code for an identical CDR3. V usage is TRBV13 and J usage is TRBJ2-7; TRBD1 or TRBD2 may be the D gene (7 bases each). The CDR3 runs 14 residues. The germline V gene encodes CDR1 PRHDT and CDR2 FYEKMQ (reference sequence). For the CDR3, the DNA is TGCGCCAGCAGAGCCAGGGGGGGAGGCTACGAGCAGTACTTC. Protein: CASRARGGGYEQYF.

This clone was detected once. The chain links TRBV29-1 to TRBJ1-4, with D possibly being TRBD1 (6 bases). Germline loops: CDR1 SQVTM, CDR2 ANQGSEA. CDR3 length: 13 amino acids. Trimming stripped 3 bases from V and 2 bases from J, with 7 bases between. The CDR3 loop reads CSVEQGTNEKLFF. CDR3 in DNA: TGCAGCGTTGAGCAGGGGACTAATGAAAAACTGTTTTTT.

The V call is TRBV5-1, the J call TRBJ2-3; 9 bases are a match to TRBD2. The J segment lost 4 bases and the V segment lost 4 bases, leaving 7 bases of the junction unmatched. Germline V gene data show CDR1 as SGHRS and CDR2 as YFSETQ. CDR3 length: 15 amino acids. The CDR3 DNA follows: TGCGCCAGCAGCCCGAGGACTAGCGAGGCAGATACGCAGTATTTT. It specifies CASSPRTSEADTQYF. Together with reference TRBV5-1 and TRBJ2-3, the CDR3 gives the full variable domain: KAGVTQTPRYLIKTRGQQVTLSCSPISGHRSVSWYQQTPGQGLQFLFEYFSETQRNKGNFPGRFSGRQFSNSRSEMNVSTLELGDSALYLCASSPRTSEADTQYFGPGTRLTVL.

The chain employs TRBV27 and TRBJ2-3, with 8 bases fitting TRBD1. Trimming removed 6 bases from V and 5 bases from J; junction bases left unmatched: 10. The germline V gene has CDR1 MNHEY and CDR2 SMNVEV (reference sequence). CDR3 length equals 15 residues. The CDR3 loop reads CASSRWTGYLDTQYF. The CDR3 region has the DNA TGTGCCAGCAGCCGGTGGACAGGGTACTTAGATACGCAGTATTTT.

CDR3 sequence reads: CASSNTGGDTQYF. In DNA, the CDR3 is TGTGCCAGTAGTAACACAGGGGGAGATACGCAGTATTTT. J is TRBJ2-3 and V is TRBV19; 8 bases map to TRBD1. The junction had 2 bases not matched to a gene; V was cut back by 4 bases and J by 5 bases. The germline CDR1 and CDR2 sequences are LNHDA and SQIVND (reference sequence). CDR3 length: 13 amino acids. The complete variable domain, with remaining parts taken from reference TRBV19 and TRBJ2-3, reads DGGITQSPKYLFRKEGQNVTLSCEQNLNHDAMYWYRQDPGQGLRLIYYSQIVNDFQKGDIAEGYSVSREKKESFPLTVTSAQKNPTAFYLCASSNTGGDTQYFGPGTRLTVL.

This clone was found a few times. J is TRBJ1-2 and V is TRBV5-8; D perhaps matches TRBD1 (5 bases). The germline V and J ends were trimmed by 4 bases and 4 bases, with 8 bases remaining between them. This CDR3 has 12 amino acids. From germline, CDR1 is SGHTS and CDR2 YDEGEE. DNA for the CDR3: TGTGCCAGCAGCCCTGGGGCCTATGGCTACACCTTC. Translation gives CASSPGAYGYTF. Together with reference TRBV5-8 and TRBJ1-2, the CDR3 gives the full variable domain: EAGVTQSPTHLIKTRGQQATLRCSPISGHTSVYWYQQALGLGLQFLLWYDEGEERNRGNFPPRFSGRQFPNYSSELNVNALELEDSALYLCASSPGAYGYTFGSGTRLTVV.

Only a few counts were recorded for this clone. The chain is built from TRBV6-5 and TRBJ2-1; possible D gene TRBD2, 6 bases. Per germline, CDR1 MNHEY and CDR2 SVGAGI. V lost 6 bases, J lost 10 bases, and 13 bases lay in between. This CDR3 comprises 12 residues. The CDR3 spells CASSAGGIEQFF. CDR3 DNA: TGTGCCAGCAGCGCCGGGGGTATCGAGCAGTTCTTC.

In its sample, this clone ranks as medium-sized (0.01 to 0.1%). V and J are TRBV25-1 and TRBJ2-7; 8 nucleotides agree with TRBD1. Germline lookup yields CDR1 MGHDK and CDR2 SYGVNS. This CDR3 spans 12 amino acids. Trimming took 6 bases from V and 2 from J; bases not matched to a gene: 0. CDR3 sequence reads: CASRDRAYEQYF. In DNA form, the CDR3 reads TGTGCCAGCAGGGACAGGGCCTACGAGCAGTACTTC.

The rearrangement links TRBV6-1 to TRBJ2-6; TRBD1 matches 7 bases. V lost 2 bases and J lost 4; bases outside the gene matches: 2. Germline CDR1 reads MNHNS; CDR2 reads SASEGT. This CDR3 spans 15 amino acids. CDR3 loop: CASSEQGDGANVLTF. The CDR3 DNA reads TGTGCCAGCAGTGAACAGGGGGACGGGGCCAACGTCCTGACTTTC.

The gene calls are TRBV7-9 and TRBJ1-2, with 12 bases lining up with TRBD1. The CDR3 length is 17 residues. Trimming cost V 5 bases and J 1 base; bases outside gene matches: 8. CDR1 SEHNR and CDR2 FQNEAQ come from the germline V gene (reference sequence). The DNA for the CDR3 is TGTGCCAGCAGCAGGGACAGGGGGCCGACGAATAACTATGGCTACACCTTC. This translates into CASSRDRGPTNNYGYTF.

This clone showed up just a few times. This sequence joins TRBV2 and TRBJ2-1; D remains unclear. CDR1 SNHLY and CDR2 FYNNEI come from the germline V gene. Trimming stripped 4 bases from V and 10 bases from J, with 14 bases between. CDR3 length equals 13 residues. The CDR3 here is CASSGTYMGEQFF. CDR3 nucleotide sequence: TGTGCCAGCAGTGGGACGTACATGGGAGAGCAGTTCTTC.

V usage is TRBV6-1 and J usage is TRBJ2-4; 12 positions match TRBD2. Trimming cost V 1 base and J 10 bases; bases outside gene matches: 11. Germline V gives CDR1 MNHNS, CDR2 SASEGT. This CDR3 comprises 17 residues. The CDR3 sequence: CASSEVASGGDPWIQYF. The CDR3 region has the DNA TGTGCCAGCAGTGAAGTGGCTAGCGGGGGGGACCCTTGGATTCAGTACTTC.

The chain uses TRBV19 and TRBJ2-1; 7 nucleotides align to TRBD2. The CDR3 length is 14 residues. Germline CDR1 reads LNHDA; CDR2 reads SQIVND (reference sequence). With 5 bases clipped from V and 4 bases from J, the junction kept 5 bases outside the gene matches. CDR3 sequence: CASSVLAEYNEQFF. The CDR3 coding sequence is TGTGCCAGTAGTGTTCTAGCGGAGTACAATGAGCAGTTCTTC.

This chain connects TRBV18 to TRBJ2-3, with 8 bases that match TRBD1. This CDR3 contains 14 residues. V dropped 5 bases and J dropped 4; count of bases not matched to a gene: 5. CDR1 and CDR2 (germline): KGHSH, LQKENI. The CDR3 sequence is CASSTDRASDTQYF. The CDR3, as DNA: TGTGCCAGCTCAACGGACAGGGCCTCAGATACGCAGTATTTT.

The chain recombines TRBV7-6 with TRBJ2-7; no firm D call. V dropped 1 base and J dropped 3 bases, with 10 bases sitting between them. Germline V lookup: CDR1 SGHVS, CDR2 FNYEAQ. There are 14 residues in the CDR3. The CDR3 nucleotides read TGTGCCAGCAGCTTAGGTGGCAGATACTACGAGCAGTACTTC. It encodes CASSLGGRYYEQYF.

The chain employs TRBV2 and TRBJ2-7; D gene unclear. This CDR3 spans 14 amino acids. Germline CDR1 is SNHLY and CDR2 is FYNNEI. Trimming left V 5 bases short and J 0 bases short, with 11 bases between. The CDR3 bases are TGTGCCAGCAGTTTGACCGGCAACTCCTACGAGCAGTACTTC. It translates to CASSLTGNSYEQYF.